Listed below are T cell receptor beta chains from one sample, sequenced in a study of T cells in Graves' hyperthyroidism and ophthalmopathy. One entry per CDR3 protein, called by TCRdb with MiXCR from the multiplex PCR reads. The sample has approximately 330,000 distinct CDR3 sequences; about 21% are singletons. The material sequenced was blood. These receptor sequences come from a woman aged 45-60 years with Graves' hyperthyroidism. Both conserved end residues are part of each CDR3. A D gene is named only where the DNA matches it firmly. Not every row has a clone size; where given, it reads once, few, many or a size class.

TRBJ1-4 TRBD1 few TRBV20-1 CSAPTGGLEKLFF TGCAGTGCTCCAACAGGGGGCCTTGAAAAACTGTTTTTT
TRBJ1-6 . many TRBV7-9 CASSLALAGAWSPLHF TGTGCCAGCAGCTTAGCGCTGGCAGGGGCATGGTCACCCCTCCACTTT
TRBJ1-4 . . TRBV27 CASSPQGPGTEKLFF TGTGCCAGCAGTCCCCAGGGCCCAGGGACCGAAAAACTGTTTTTT
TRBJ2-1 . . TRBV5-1 CASSWDQGNEQFF TGCGCCAGCAGCTGGGATCAGGGGAATGAGCAGTTCTTC
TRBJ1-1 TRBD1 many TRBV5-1 CASSLATGTGVATEAFF TGCGCCAGCAGCTTGGCAACCGGGACAGGGGTTGCCACTGAAGCTTTCTTT
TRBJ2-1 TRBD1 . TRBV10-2 CASNSWDSYNEQFF TGCGCCAGCAATAGTTGGGACAGCTACAATGAGCAGTTCTTC
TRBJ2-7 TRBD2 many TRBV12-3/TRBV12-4 CASSPHGGFYEQYF TGTGCCAGCAGTCCCCACGGGGGGTTCTACGAGCAGTACTTC
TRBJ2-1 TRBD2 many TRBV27 CASTLAGVGYEQFF TGTGCCAGCACCTTAGCGGGAGTCGGGTATGAGCAGTTCTTC
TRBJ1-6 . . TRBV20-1 CSARGGRNNSPLHF TGCAGTGCTAGGGGTGGTCGAAATAATTCACCCCTCCACTTT
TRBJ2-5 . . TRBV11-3 CASSYPGPRETQYF TGTGCCAGCAGCTACCCGGGACCGAGGGAGACCCAGTACTTC
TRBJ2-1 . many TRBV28 CASREGGADNEQFF TGTGCCAGCAGGGAGGGAGGAGCGGACAATGAGCAGTTCTTC
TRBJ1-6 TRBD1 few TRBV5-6 CASSLDRRNSPLHF TGTGCCAGCAGCCTGGACAGGCGGAATTCACCCCTCCACTTT
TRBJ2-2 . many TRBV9 CASSAGGNTGELFF TGTGCCAGCAGCGCCGGCGGAAACACCGGGGAGCTGTTTTTT
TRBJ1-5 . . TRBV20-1 CSASPGAVNQPQHF TGCAGTGCTAGTCCGGGGGCTGTTAATCAGCCCCAGCATTTT
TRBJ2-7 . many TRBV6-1 CASSLTPPTGGFDEQYF TGTGCCAGCAGCCTCACCCCCCCGACAGGAGGTTTCGACGAGCAGTACTTC
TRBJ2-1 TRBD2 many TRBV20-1 CSARDRLAGGSLGLEQFF TGCAGTGCTAGAGATCGCCTAGCGGGAGGATCCCTTGGGCTTGAGCAGTTCTTC
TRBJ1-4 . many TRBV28 CASSYDSLGVGEKLFF TGTGCCAGCAGTTATGACAGCCTAGGGGTGGGTGAAAAACTGTTTTTT
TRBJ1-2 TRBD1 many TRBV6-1 CASTGQGAQNYGYTF TGTGCCAGCACGGGACAGGGGGCGCAGAACTATGGCTACACCTTC
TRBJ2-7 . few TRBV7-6 CASSPRKGEQYF TGTGCCAGCAGCCCAAGGAAGGGCGAGCAGTACTTC
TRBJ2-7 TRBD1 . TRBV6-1 CASRIAGTGGNEQYF TGTGCCAGCAGAATAGCCGGGACAGGGGGAAACGAGCAGTACTTC
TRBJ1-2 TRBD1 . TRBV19 CASSIDGTGGVYGYTF TGTGCCAGTAGTATAGACGGGACAGGGGGCGTCTATGGCTACACCTTC
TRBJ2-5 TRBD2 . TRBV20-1 CSAPRVGTSILGTQYF TGCAGTGCCCCGAGGGTAGGGACTAGTATCCTAGGGACCCAGTACTTC
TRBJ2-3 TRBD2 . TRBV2 CASRAGVLEDTQYF TGTGCCAGCAGGGCGGGAGTCTTGGAAGATACGCAGTATTTT
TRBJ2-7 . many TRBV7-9 CASSHKYEQYF TGTGCCAGCAGCCATAAGTACGAGCAGTACTTC
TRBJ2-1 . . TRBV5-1 CASSLVRENEQFF TGCGCCAGCAGCTTGGTTCGGGAAAATGAGCAGTTCTTC
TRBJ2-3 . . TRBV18 CASPPNSADTQYF TGTGCCAGCCCACCGAATTCCGCAGATACGCAGTATTTT
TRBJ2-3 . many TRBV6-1 CASSPPASSTDTQYF TGTGCCAGCAGTCCTCCGGCTAGTAGCACAGATACGCAGTATTTT
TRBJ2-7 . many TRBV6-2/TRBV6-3 CASSPPGAGVSYEQYF TGTGCCAGCAGTCCTCCGGGAGCGGGCGTCTCCTACGAGCAGTACTTC
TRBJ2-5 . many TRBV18 CASSPPKRGGQETQYF TGTGCCAGCTCACCACCTAAACGGGGAGGTCAAGAGACCCAGTACTTC
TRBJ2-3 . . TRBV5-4 CASSLIVRSDRGDTQYF TGTGCCAGCAGCTTGATAGTAAGGAGCGACCGAGGTGATACGCAGTATTTT
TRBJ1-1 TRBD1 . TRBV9 CASTAQGEGSTEAFF TGTGCCAGCACCGCGCAGGGGGAAGGGAGCACTGAAGCTTTCTTT
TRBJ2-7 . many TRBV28 CASSQGRSYEQYF TGTGCCAGCAGTCAGGGACGCTCCTACGAGCAGTACTTC
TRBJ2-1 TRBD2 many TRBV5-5 CASSPGGTSGYNEQFF TGTGCCAGCAGCCCTGGAGGGACTAGCGGTTACAATGAGCAGTTCTTC
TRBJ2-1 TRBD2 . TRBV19 CASSIRTSGGGNEQFF TGTGCCAGTAGTATACGGACTAGCGGGGGGGGGAATGAGCAGTTCTTC
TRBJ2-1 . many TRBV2 CASRRQPGAENEQFF TGTGCCAGCAGACGTCAGCCGGGGGCAGAGAATGAGCAGTTCTTC
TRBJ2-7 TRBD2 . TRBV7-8 CASSLLAGTSWYEQYF TGTGCCAGCAGCCTTTTAGCGGGAACCTCTTGGTACGAGCAGTACTTC
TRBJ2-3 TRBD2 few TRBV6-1 CASSESLTGGADTQYF TGTGCCAGCAGTGAATCGTTGACCGGGGGGGCAGATACGCAGTATTTT
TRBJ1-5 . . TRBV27 CASSLYANQPQHF TGTGCCAGCAGTTTGTACGCGAATCAGCCCCAGCATTTT
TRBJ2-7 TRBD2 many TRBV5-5 CASSLKLAGPYEQYF TGTGCCAGCAGCTTGAAACTAGCGGGGCCTTACGAGCAGTACTTC
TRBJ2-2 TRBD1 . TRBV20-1 CSAKQGAGNTGELFF TGCAGTGCTAAACAGGGGGCAGGGAACACCGGGGAGCTGTTTTTT
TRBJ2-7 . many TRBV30 CAWSVYLGVEQYF TGTGCCTGGAGTGTATATTTGGGAGTCGAGCAGTACTTC
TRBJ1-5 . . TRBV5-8 CASSLDSGMSNQPQHF TGTGCCAGCAGCTTGGATTCGGGGATGTCCAATCAGCCCCAGCATTTT
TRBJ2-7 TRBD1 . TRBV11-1 CASSPRSGGGYEQYF TGTGCCAGCAGCCCCCGATCAGGGGGCGGGTACGAGCAGTACTTC
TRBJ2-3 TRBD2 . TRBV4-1 CASSQGDYRTDTQYF TGCGCCAGCAGCCAAGGGGACTACCGCACAGATACGCAGTATTTT
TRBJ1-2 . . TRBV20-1 CSARGGHYGYTF TGCAGTGCTAGGGGCGGACACTATGGCTACACCTTC
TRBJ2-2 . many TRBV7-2 CASSLGGGDTGELFF TGTGCCAGCAGCTTAGGAGGGGGGGACACCGGGGAGCTGTTTTTT
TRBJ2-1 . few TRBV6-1 CASRQRRGPYNEQFF TGTGCCAGCAGACAACGACGGGGTCCCTACAATGAGCAGTTCTTC
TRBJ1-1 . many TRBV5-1 CASSLASGWTEAFF TGCGCCAGCAGCTTGGCCTCGGGTTGGACTGAAGCTTTCTTT
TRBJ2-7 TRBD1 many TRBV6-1 CASSEALGQGNEQYF TGTGCCAGCAGTGAAGCTCTCGGACAGGGGAACGAGCAGTACTTC
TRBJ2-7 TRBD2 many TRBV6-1 CASTTTSGSSYEQYF TGTGCCAGCACCACTACTAGCGGGAGCTCCTACGAGCAGTACTTC
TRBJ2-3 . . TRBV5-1 CASRVADTQYF TGCGCCAGCAGGGTGGCCGATACGCAGTATTTT
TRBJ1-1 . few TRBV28 CASSFGPPANTEAFF TGTGCCAGCAGTTTCGGGCCCCCAGCGAACACTGAAGCTTTCTTT
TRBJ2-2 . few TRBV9 CASSTKQGSGELFF TGTGCCAGCAGCACCAAACAGGGCTCCGGGGAGCTGTTTTTT
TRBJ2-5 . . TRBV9 CASSPRIYETQYF TGTGCCAGCAGCCCTCGGATTTATGAGACCCAGTACTTC